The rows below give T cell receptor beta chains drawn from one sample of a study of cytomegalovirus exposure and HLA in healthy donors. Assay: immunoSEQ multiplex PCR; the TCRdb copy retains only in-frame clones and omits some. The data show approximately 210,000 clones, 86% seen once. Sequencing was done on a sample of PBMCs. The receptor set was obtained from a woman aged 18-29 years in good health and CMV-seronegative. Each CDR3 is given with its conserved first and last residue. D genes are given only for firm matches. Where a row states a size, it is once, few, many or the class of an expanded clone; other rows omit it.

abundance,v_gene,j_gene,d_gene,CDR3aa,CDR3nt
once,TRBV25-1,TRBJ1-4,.,CASTPKGRGSDNEKLFF,TGTGCCAGCACGCCAAAGGGCAGGGGCTCGGATAATGAAAAACTGTTTTTT
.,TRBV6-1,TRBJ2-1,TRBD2,CASIRGLAVSNEQFF,TGTGCCAGCATTAGGGGACTAGCGGTTTCCAATGAGCAGTTCTTC
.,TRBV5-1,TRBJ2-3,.,CASSLQDTQYF,TGCGCCAGCAGCTTACAAGATACGCAGTATTTT
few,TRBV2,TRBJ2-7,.,CAGTAGAAYEQYF,TGTGCCGGTACGGCGGGGGCGGCCTACGAGCAGTACTTC
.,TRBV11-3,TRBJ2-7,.,CASSLGRGWSSYEQYF,TGTGCCAGCAGCTTAGGGCGAGGCTGGAGCTCCTACGAGCAGTACTTC
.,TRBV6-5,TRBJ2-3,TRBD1,CASSRTGAFSDTQYF,TGTGCCAGCAGCCGGACAGGGGCTTTTTCAGATACGCAGTATTTT
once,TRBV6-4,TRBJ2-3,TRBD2,CASSPRTRLTDTQYF,TGTGCCAGCAGTCCTCGGACTAGACTCACAGATACGCAGTATTTT
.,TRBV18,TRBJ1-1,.,CASSPPSGQGGEAFF,TGTGCCAGCTCACCACCTAGCGGGCAAGGGGGTGAAGCTTTCTTT
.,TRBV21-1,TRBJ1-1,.,CASSNFSLDSNTEAFF,TGTGCCAGCAGCAACTTTTCGTTGGACAGTAACACTGAAGCTTTCTTT
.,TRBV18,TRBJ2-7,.,CASSPPLKQGLTYF,TGTGCCAGCTCACCCCCACTCAAACAGGGTTTAACGTACTTC
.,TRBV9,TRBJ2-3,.,CASSVDRLGATDTQYF,TGTGCCAGCAGCGTCGACCGACTAGGCGCCACAGATACGCAGTATTTT
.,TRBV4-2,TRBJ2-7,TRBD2,CASSQVAGGPHEQYF,TGTGCCAGCAGCCAAGTGGCGGGAGGGCCCCACGAGCAGTACTTC
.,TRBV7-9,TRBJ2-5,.,CASSPIGTPKPEETQYF,TGTGCCAGCAGCCCGATCGGGACTCCCAAGCCTGAAGAGACCCAGTACTTC
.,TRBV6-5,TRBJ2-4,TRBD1,CASRGTGTGNIQYF,TGTGCCAGCAGGGGGACCGGGACAGGGAACATTCAGTACTTC
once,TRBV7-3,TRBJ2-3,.,CASSSSNTGDTQYF,TGTGCCAGCAGCTCCAGCAATACAGGGGATACGCAGTATTTT
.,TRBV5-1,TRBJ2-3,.,CASSIGQSTDTQYF,TGCGCCAGCAGCATAGGACAGAGCACAGATACGCAGTATTTT
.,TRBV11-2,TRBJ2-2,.,CASSFFVLRELTGELFF,TGTGCCAGCAGCTTTTTTGTTTTGAGGGAGCTCACCGGGGAGCTGTTTTTT
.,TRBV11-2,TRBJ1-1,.,CARGEGATNTEAFF,TGTGCCAGGGGTGAAGGGGCGACGAACACTGAAGCTTTCTTT
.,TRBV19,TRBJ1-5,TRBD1,CASSVDTTGALYSNQPQHF,TGTGCCAGTAGTGTCGACACGACAGGGGCCCTATATAGCAATCAGCCCCAGCATTTT
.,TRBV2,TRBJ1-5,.,CASMEGNQPQHF,TGTGCCAGCATGGAGGGGAATCAGCCCCAGCATTTT
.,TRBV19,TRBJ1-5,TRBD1,CASSRGFTQPQHF,TGTGCCAGTAGCAGGGGGTTTACTCAGCCCCAGCATTTT
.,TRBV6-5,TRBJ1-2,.,CASSWSGDYGYTF,TGTGCCAGCAGTTGGTCGGGAGACTATGGCTACACCTTC
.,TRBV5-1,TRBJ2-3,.,CASSLTGGFSDTQYF,TGCGCCAGCAGCTTGACGGGGGGCTTCTCTGATACGCAGTATTTT
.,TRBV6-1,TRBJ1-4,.,CTSKQGLGDEKLFF,TGTACCAGTAAACAGGGCCTAGGAGATGAAAAACTGTTTTTT
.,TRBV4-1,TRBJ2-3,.,CASSQRAGVGTDTQYF,TGCGCCAGCAGCCAACGGGCAGGGGTTGGCACAGATACGCAGTATTTT
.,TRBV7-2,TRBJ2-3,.,CASSITDRADTQYF,TGTGCCAGCAGCATCACCGACAGAGCAGATACGCAGTATTTT
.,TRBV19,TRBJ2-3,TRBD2,CASSIDLTSGGPNTDTQYF,TGTGCCAGTAGTATAGATCTGACTAGCGGGGGGCCCAACACAGATACGCAGTATTTT
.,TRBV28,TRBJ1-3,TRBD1,CASDDRGNTIYF,TGTGCCAGCGACGACAGGGGGAACACCATATATTTT
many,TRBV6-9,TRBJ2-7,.,CARGGAVRYEQYF,TGTGCCAGAGGGGGGGCCGTACGGTACGAGCAGTACTTC
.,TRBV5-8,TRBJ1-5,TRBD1,CASSFPGGVGQPQHF,TGTGCCAGCAGCTTCCCAGGGGGTGTGGGTCAGCCCCAGCATTTT
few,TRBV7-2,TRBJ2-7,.,CASSSQRSQGYEQYF,TGTGCCAGCAGCTCTCAGCGGTCACAAGGCTACGAGCAGTACTTC
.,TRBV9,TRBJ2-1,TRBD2,CASSARVLMAGGLAGAYNEQFF,TGTGCCAGCAGCGCCAGGGTTTTAATGGCGGGAGGGCTTGCTGGGGCCTACAATGAGCAGTTCTTC
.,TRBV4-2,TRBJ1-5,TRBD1,CASSQAQGAGQPQHF,TGTGCCAGCAGCCAAGCGCAGGGGGCTGGACAGCCCCAGCATTTT
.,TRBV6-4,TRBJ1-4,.,CASSEATEGSREKLFF,TGTGCCAGCAGTGAGGCCACGGAGGGATCGCGGGAAAAACTGTTTTTT
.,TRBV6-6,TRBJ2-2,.,CASSLLYTGELFF,TGTGCCAGCAGTTTACTATACACCGGGGAGCTGTTTTTT
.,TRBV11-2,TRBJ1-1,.,CASSSPPAGNTEAFF,TGTGCCAGCAGCTCTCCCCCGGCGGGGAACACTGAAGCTTTCTTT
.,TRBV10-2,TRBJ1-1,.,CATWPGDTEAFF,TGCGCCACCTGGCCAGGGGATACTGAAGCTTTCTTT
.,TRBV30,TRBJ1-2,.,CAWGLGLNLLGYTF,TGTGCCTGGGGGCTGGGGCTGAATCTCCTCGGCTACACCTTC
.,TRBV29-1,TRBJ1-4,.,CSVGLGVNEKLFF,TGCAGCGTTGGTTTGGGCGTTAATGAAAAACTGTTTTTT
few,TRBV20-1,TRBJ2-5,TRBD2,CRLAEETQYF,TGCAGACTAGCGGAAGAGACCCAGTACTTC
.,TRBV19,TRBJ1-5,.,CASSIDYSGGNQPQHF,TGTGCCAGTAGTATAGATTATTCCGGTGGCAATCAGCCCCAGCATTTT
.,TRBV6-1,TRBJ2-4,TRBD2,CASSARTSLEGLAKNIQYF,TGTGCCAGCAGTGCGAGGACTAGTTTAGAGGGGTTAGCCAAAAACATTCAGTACTTC
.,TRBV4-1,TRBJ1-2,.,CASSQVSSYGYTF,TGCGCCAGCAGCCAAGTGAGTTCCTATGGCTACACCTTC
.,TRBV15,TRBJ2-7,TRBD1,CATSTTRSTGDLDEQYF,TGTGCCACCAGCACCACTCGATCGACAGGGGATCTCGACGAGCAGTACTTC
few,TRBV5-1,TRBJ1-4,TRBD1,CASSPDRVNEKLFF,TGCGCCAGCAGTCCCGACAGGGTGAACGAAAAACTGTTTTTT
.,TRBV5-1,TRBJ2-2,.,CASSSRGHGNTGELFF,TGCGCCAGCAGCAGCAGGGGACACGGGAACACCGGGGAGCTGTTTTTT
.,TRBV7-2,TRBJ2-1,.,CASSYVRGGNEQFF,TGTGCCAGCAGCTACGTCAGAGGGGGCAATGAGCAGTTCTTC
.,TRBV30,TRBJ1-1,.,CAWSVQREAKAFF,TGTGCCTGGAGTGTACAAAGGGAGGCGAAAGCTTTCTTT
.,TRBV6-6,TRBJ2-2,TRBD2,CASRGGLAVTGELFF,TGTGCCAGCAGGGGGGGACTAGCGGTAACCGGGGAGCTGTTTTTT
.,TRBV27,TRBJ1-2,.,CASSLLAGSYGYTF,TGTGCCAGCAGTTTATTGGCAGGAAGCTATGGCTACACCTTC